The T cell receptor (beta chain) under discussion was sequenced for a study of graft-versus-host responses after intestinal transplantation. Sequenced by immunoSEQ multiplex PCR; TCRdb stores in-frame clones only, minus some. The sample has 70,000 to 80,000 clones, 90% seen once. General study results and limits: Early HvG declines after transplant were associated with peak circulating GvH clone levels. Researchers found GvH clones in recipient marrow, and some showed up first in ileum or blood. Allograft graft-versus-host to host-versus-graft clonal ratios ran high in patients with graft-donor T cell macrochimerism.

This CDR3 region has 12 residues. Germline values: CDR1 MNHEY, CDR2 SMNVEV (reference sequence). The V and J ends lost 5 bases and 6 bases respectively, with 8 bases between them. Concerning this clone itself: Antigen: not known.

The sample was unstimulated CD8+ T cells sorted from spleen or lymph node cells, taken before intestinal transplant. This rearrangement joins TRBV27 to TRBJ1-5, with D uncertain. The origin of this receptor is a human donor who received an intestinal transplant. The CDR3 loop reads CASSPSGQPQHF. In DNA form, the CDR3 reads TGTGCCAGCAGTCCCTCCGGTCAGCCCCAGCATTTT.